This TCR beta chain was sequenced during a study of T cell repertoires in cytomegalovirus infection. Study as a whole: Recently identified HLA-C-restricted CMV epitopes were used, and well-studied HLA-B-restricted CMV epitopes were used as well. Shared public TCR beta signatures pointed to both CMV infection and a matching HLA type.

The V gene's germline CDR1 is LNHDA and CDR2 SQIVND (reference sequence). The trim removed 5 bases at V and 1 base at J, leaving 7 bases unmatched. This CDR3 comprises 15 residues. This clonotype was picked up a small number of times. The antigen is unknown. A single record per CDR3 protein comes from TCRdb applying MiXCR to the reads. The sample records roughly 990,000 distinct CDR3 sequences, roughly 30% being singletons. General observations from the study: HLA-C-restricted CMV clonotypes gave the most frequent clonotype in two of eight donors. Cumulative frequency of public TCR beta families picked out carriers of CMV plus the relevant HLA.

Sequencing used cultured CD8+ T cells from PBMCs, obtained from culture after CMV antigen stimulation. The sequence came from a human donor in good health (CMV status not recorded). Some clones in this sample may be carry-over from other donors' samples. The chain couples TRBV19 to TRBJ1-1, with TRBD1 matching over 7 bases. The CDR3 bases are TGTGCCAGTAGTGTCCAGGGGGGCTGGAACACTGAAGCTTTCTTT. Translated, it gives CASSVQGGWNTEAFF.